Each of the 23 T cell receptor beta chains below was sequenced from the same sample in a study of T cell responses to AZD1222 COVID-19 vaccine. Data came from immunoSEQ multiplex PCR; TCRdb stores just in-frame clones and leaves some out. The profile covers about 150,000 clones, with 92% appearing a single time and 2.5% to 4% taken by the ten largest. This sample comprised peripheral blood, obtained 28 days after the second AZD1222 dose. These receptors were obtained from an adult who received the AZD1222 COVID-19 vaccine.

The CDR3 spells CASSGKTDNTEAFF. CDR3 sequence (DNA): TGTGCCAGCAGCGGAAAGACAGATAACACTGAAGCTTTCTTT. The chain is built from TRBV9 and TRBJ1-1, with D perhaps TRBD1 (5 bases). V shed 3 bases and J shed 2 bases, with 11 bases lying between them. CDR1 and CDR2 (germline): SGDLS, YYNGEE. The CDR3 runs to 14 residues.

The rearrangement uses TRBV4-3 and TRBJ1-2; 7 nucleotides align to TRBD1. V shed 8 bases, J shed 4 bases, and the junction held 7 bases outside the gene matches. The CDR3 length is 13 residues. CDR1 and CDR2 (germline): LGHNA, YSLEER. CDR3: CASSKTGTYGYTF. The CDR3 DNA follows: TGCGCCAGCTCAAAGACAGGGACCTATGGCTACACCTTC.

CDR3 DNA sequence: TGTGCCAGCTCACCACCAGGGTATGGCTACACCTTC. Protein sequence: CASSPPGYGYTF. V usage is TRBV18 and J usage is TRBJ1-2; no reliable D call. Trimming removed 0 bases from V and 5 bases from J, with 4 bases in between. CDR3 size: 12 residues. The V gene's germline CDR1 is KGHSH and CDR2 LQKENI.

This chain joins TRBV16 and TRBJ1-5; D ambiguous. CDR1 is KGHSY, CDR2 FQNENV, per germline. The CDR3 runs 12 residues. Trimming pared 1 base from V and 3 bases from J, leaving 1 base between. For the CDR3, the DNA is TGTGCCAGCAGCCAATACAATCAGCCCCAGCATTTT. Translating gives CASSQYNQPQHF. Filled out from reference TRBV16 and TRBJ1-5, the complete variable domain reads GEEVAQTPKHLVRGEGQKAKLYCAPIKGHSYVFWYQQVLKNEFKFLISFQNENVFDETGMPKERFSAKCLPNSPCSLEIQATKLEDSAVYFCASSQYNQPQHFGDGTRLSIL.

For the CDR3, the DNA is TGTGCCAGCAGCCGGACAGGAGGGGGGTTTATTGGGACCCAGTACTTC. Translating gives CASSRTGGGFIGTQYF. This chain links TRBV7-2 with TRBJ2-5; possible D gene TRBD1, 7 bases. The CDR3 has 16 residues. CDR1 SGHTA and CDR2 FQGNSA come from the germline V gene. Trimming took off 5 bases at V and 7 bases at J, with 23 bases between the two ends.

The chain couples TRBV3-1 (or the pseudogene TRBV3-2) to TRBJ1-1, with TRBD1 as a possible D gene (6 bases). Trimming shortened V by 4 bases and J by 11 bases, and 23 bases separated the two germline ends. Germline CDR1 and CDR2: LGHDT and YNNKEL (reference sequence). The CDR3 consists of 15 residues. The CDR3 spells CASSPTPGQLFGAFF. CDR3 nucleotide sequence: TGTGCCAGCAGCCCAACGCCAGGACAGCTATTCGGGGCTTTCTTT.

The rearrangement joins TRBV18 to TRBJ1-4; 10 bases agree with TRBD1. V lost 4 bases to trimming and J lost 4 bases; unmatched junction nucleotides: 9. CDR1 is KGHSH and CDR2 is LQKENI in the germline V gene. The CDR3 is 17 amino acids. CDR3 DNA: TGTGCCAGCTCACGACAGGGGGCAAACGGCGGTAATGAAAAACTGTTTTTT. As protein: CASSRQGANGGNEKLFF.

In this sample, this clone turned up once. This same CDR3 is encoded by further DNA sequences in the sample. This chain joins TRBV18 and TRBJ1-1; unclear D gene. The CDR3 is 13 amino acids. V gave up 3 bases and J gave up 1 base, with 6 bases separating them. The germline CDR1 and CDR2 sequences are KGHSH and LQKENI. This CDR3 is CASSPVENTEAFF. CDR3 nucleotides: TGTGCCAGCTCACCGGTGGAGAACACTGAAGCTTTCTTT.

The chain carries TRBV19 and TRBJ2-2; unclear D gene. The CDR3 length is 15 residues. Looked up from germline, CDR1 is LNHDA and CDR2 is SQIVND (reference sequence). V was clipped by 3 bases and J by 4 bases, with 12 bases between them. CDR3 DNA sequence: TGTGCCAGTAGTATGGAGCCGTTCCTCACCGGGGAGCTGTTTTTT. Translating it yields CASSMEPFLTGELFF.

The V and J genes are TRBV5-1 and TRBJ2-5; 9 bases align to TRBD2. CDR3 size: 15 residues. With V trimmed by 0 bases and J by 2 bases, 2 bases remained unmatched. Per germline, CDR1 SGHRS and CDR2 YFSETQ. The CDR3 coding sequence is TGCGCCAGCAGCTTGGTTGCGGGAGGGCAAGAGACCCAGTACTTC. Its translation: CASSLVAGGQETQYF.

This clone was detected only a few times. V usage is TRBV18 and J usage is TRBJ1-1; tentatively, D is TRBD1 (5 bases). Germline CDR1 is KGHSH and CDR2 is LQKENI. V shed 3 bases and J shed 3 bases, with 11 bases lying between them. The CDR3 totals 14 residues. The CDR3 sequence: CASSPGTAYTEAFF. The CDR3 DNA reads as TGTGCCAGCTCACCCGGGACGGCATACACTGAAGCTTTCTTT.

V usage is TRBV7-9 and J usage is TRBJ1-5; D gene uncertain. V was shortened by 0 bases and J by 2 bases, with 11 bases between the two germline ends. CDR3 length equals 16 residues. Germline values: CDR1 SEHNR, CDR2 FQNEAQ (reference sequence). CDR3 residues: CASSLALGGGNQPQHF. Here the CDR3 DNA reads TGTGCCAGCAGCTTAGCGCTCGGCGGTGGCAATCAGCCCCAGCATTTT.

The V gene is TRBV10-3, the J gene TRBJ1-1; unclear D gene. V gave up 2 bases and J gave up 1 base, with 5 bases separating them. Germline-derived CDR1 and CDR2 are ENHRY and SYGVKD. The CDR3 runs 13 residues. CDR3 nucleotides: TGTGCCATCAGTGAGAAAGCGAACACTGAAGCTTTCTTT. Protein sequence: CAISEKANTEAFF.

The gene calls are TRBV15 and TRBJ1-1; D not certain. V was trimmed by 0 bases and J by 4 bases, leaving 6 bases between them. This CDR3 contains 13 residues. Germline V lookup: CDR1 LNHNV, CDR2 YYDKDF (reference sequence). The CDR3 DNA sequence: TGTGCCACCAGCAGAGAGATGATCACTGAAGCTTTCTTT. Translated: CATSREMITEAFF.

The chain uses TRBV27 and TRBJ2-7; D is unclear. V shed 4 bases and J shed 0 bases, with 10 bases lying between them. This CDR3 is 14 amino acids long. Germline V gene sequence: CDR1 MNHEY, CDR2 SMNVEV (reference sequence). The CDR3 DNA is TGTGCCAGCAGTTATCGACCGTACTCCTACGAGCAGTACTTC. It encodes CASSYRPYSYEQYF.

The chain links TRBV28 to TRBJ2-1; D may match TRBD1 or TRBD2 (7 bases each). The CDR3 consists of 15 residues. Germline V gives CDR1 MDHEN, CDR2 SYDVKM. V was cut by 2 bases and J by 4 bases, with 12 bases left in between. The CDR3 is CASSLGGDRYNEQFF. CDR3 coding DNA: TGTGCCAGCAGTTTAGGGGGGGACAGATACAATGAGCAGTTCTTC.

On this clone: The junction departs from the called germline gene at one end, perhaps through a read error. The J gene is TRBJ2-2, the V gene TRBV7-9; TRBD1 or TRBD2 may be the D gene (5 bases each). The CDR3 loop spans 11 amino acids. Per germline, CDR1 SEHNR and CDR2 FQNEAQ (reference sequence). CDR3 nucleotide sequence: TGTGCCAGCAGCTTAGTGGGGGAGCTGCTTTTT. Translated, it gives CASSLVGELLF. Drawing the rest from reference TRBV7-9 and TRBJ2-2, the complete variable domain is DTGVSQNPRHKITKRGQNVTFRCDPISEHNRLYWYRQTLGQGPEFLTYFQNEAQLEKSRLLSDRFSAERPKGSFSTLEIQRTEQGDSAMYLCASSLVGELLFGEGSRLTVL.

This clone was seen more than once but under ten times. V is TRBV5-8 and J is TRBJ2-7; D is ambiguous. The CDR3 is 13 residues long. Trimming left V 4 bases short and J 1 base short, with 9 bases between. Germline V gene sequence: CDR1 SGHTS, CDR2 YDEGEE. The CDR3 region is CASSNHRSYEQYF. The DNA for the CDR3 is TGTGCCAGCAGCAATCATCGATCCTACGAGCAGTACTTC. Full variable domain (outside the CDR3, taken from reference TRBV5-8 and TRBJ2-7): EAGVTQSPTHLIKTRGQQATLRCSPISGHTSVYWYQQALGLGLQFLLWYDEGEERNRGNFPPRFSGRQFPNYSSELNVNALELEDSALYLCASSNHRSYEQYFGPGTRLTVT.

The genes are TRBV14 and TRBJ1-1; no clear D. The CDR3 has 15 residues. V was shortened by 0 bases and J by 0 bases, with 8 bases between the two germline ends. Germline values: CDR1 SGHDN, CDR2 FVKESK. The CDR3: CASSQDTYMNTEAFF. DNA of the CDR3: TGTGCCAGCAGCCAAGATACCTACATGAACACTGAAGCTTTCTTT. Complete variable domain (other parts from reference TRBV14 and TRBJ1-1): EAGVTQFPSHSVIEKGQTVTLRCDPISGHDNLYWYRRVMGKEIKFLLHFVKESKQDESGMPNNRFLAERTGGTYSTLKVQPAELEDSGVYFCASSQDTYMNTEAFFGQGTRLTVV.

The chain couples TRBV29-1 to TRBJ1-2, with D possibly being TRBD1 (6 bases). The CDR3 contains 16 residues. V lost 3 bases, J lost 3 bases, and 20 bases lay in between. Germline CDR1 is SQVTM and CDR2 is ANQGSEA. The CDR3 coding sequence is TGCAGCGTTGACGCCAGGGGACAACAGATTTACTATGGCTACACCTTC. Protein sequence: CSVDARGQQIYYGYTF.

This rearrangement joins TRBV11-3 to TRBJ2-1; D perhaps matches TRBD2 (6 bases). V was cut by 5 bases and J by 7 bases, with 18 bases left in between. Germline CDR1 SGHNT, CDR2 YENEEA. This CDR3 comprises 15 residues. The CDR3: CASSKEGLDPNEQFF. CDR3 bases: TGTGCCAGCAGCAAGGAGGGCCTGGATCCAAATGAGCAGTTCTTC.

The chain joins TRBV19 to TRBJ1-5; D gene unclear. The CDR3 totals 15 residues. Per the germline V gene, CDR1 is LNHDA and CDR2 is SQIVND (reference sequence). Trimming removed 0 bases from V and 9 bases from J, with 15 bases in between. The CDR3 coding sequence is TGTGCCAGTAGTATAGAACGGTCCGCTGGAAGGCCCCAGCATTTT. Translated: CASSIERSAGRPQHF.

The chain is built from TRBV25-1 and TRBJ2-2; the match to TRBD2 covers 9 bases. The CDR3 spans 15 residues. CDR1 is MGHDK and CDR2 is SYGVNS in the germline V gene. V lost 8 bases, J lost 10 bases, and 14 bases stayed unmatched. CDR3: CASGRGAGGAEELFF. CDR3 coding DNA: TGTGCCAGCGGTAGGGGAGCGGGGGGTGCCGAGGAGCTGTTTTTT.